A single sample is the source of the 19 T cell receptor beta chains below, sequenced in a study of shared clonotypes between healthy human individuals. Libraries were prepared by immunoSEQ multiplex PCR; TCRdb keeps only in-frame clonotypes and omits some of them. Of 85,000 to 100,000 clones listed, 60% to 70% are singletons. The sequencing sample was made of memory CD8+ T cells sorted from blood. The subset denotes: CD45RO+ cells pooled with CCR7-negative TemRA cells. These receptors originate from a man between 25 and 39 years old in good health.

The table lists this clone with a few counts. The rearrangement links TRBV10-2 to TRBJ1-2; TRBD1 agrees at 10 bases. Germline V CDR1 and CDR2: WSHSY, SAAADI. The CDR3 contains 14 residues. Trimming took 2 bases from V and 12 from J; bases not matched to a gene: 9. The CDR3 is CASSEVLDRGSDTF. CDR3 nucleotide sequence: TGCGCCAGCAGTGAGGTGCTGGACAGGGGGTCAGACACCTTC.

V usage is TRBV21-1 and J usage is TRBJ2-7; the table names TRBD2, a call not compared with the DNA. TRBV21-1 is a pseudogene. The CDR3 sequence is 11 residues long. CDR3 in amino acids: CASSAGNEQYF. CDR3 nucleotides: TGTGCCAGCAGCGCGGGTAACGAGCAGTACTTC.

The J gene is TRBJ2-1, the V gene TRBV7-2; TRBD2 aligns across 9 bases. The trim removed 6 bases at V and 1 base at J, leaving 10 bases unmatched. The CDR3 extends over 17 amino acids. The V gene's germline CDR1 is SGHTA and CDR2 FQGNSA. CDR3 in DNA: TGTGCCAGCAGAGGCGGGAGGGCCGAAGGGTCCTACAATGAGCAGTTCTTC. Translating it yields CASRGGRAEGSYNEQFF.

This clone was seen a single time. The chain couples TRBV5-1 to TRBJ2-7, with D perhaps given as TRBD1 or TRBD2 (6 bases each). Germline V CDR1 and CDR2: SGHRS, YFSETQ. The CDR3 is made up of 19 amino acids. Deletions cut 4 bases from V and 2 bases from J, with 28 bases between. The CDR3 coding sequence is TGCGCCAGCAGCGCCCGAGGGGGGCAATCCCTTGCTCTAACCTACGAGCAGTACTTC. Translation: CASSARGGQSLALTYEQYF.

The chain uses TRBV5-5 and TRBJ1-2; D gene uncertain. The CDR3 is 16 residues long. Trimming cost V 7 bases and J 4 bases, with 23 bases left between them. Germline assignment: CDR1 SGHKS and CDR2 YYEKEE (reference sequence). In DNA form, the CDR3 reads TGTGCCAGCCAAAGGAGCTTACCAGGAAAGACCTATGGCTACACCTTC. As protein: CASQRSLPGKTYGYTF.

This clone was detected once. The chain joins TRBV15 to TRBJ1-4; the match to TRBD1 covers 7 bases. The CDR3 is 15 amino acids. The V segment lost 1 base and the J segment 8 bases; nucleotides outside the gene matches: 7. Germline CDR1 and CDR2: LNHNV and YYDKDF (reference sequence). CDR3 sequence reads: CATSRAQGVGEKLFF. The CDR3 bases are TGTGCCACCAGCAGAGCCCAGGGGGTAGGAGAAAAACTGTTTTTT.

This sequence joins TRBV27 and TRBJ2-7; TRBD2 aligns across 8 bases. CDR1 MNHEY and CDR2 SMNVEV come from the germline V gene (reference sequence). Trimming at V came to 3 bases and at J to 2 bases, leaving 3 bases not matched to a gene. This CDR3 has 14 amino acids. The CDR3 spells CASSFREGAYEQYF. The CDR3 region has the DNA TGTGCCAGCAGTTTTCGGGAGGGGGCCTACGAGCAGTACTTC.

The V gene is TRBV29-1, the J gene TRBJ2-3, with D uncertain. This CDR3 has 15 amino acids. V was cut by 1 base and J by 2 bases, with 13 bases left in between. CDR1 and CDR2 (germline): SQVTM, ANQGSEA. CDR3 loop: CSVEVGKMDTDTQYF. CDR3 nucleotides: TGCAGCGTTGAAGTGGGGAAGATGGACACAGATACGCAGTATTTT.

There are a few counts of this clone. V and J are TRBV28 and TRBJ1-1; tentatively, D is TRBD1 (5 bases). Germline assignment: CDR1 MDHEN and CDR2 SYDVKM. The CDR3 has 12 amino acids. The V gene lost 4 bases and the J gene lost 6 bases, with 9 bases spanning the gap. This CDR3 is CASSSDSAEAFF. DNA for the CDR3: TGTGCCAGCAGTTCAGACAGCGCTGAAGCTTTCTTT.

The V and J genes are TRBV5-1 and TRBJ2-5; either TRBD1 or TRBD2 may fit D (5 bases each). V was shortened by 4 bases and J by 5 bases, with 15 bases between the two germline ends. Germline CDR1 and CDR2: SGHRS and YFSETQ. The CDR3 consists of 14 residues. As DNA, the CDR3 is TGCGCCAGCAGCCCCGGGACCGTAGGGGAGACCCAGTACTTC. As protein: CASSPGTVGETQYF.

The chain carries TRBV11-2 and TRBJ2-5; D is unclear. Trimming took 0 bases from V and 5 from J, leaving 10 bases between them. The germline V gene encodes CDR1 SGHAT and CDR2 FQNNGV. The CDR3 runs 14 residues. CDR3 region: CASSLERQSETQYF. The CDR3 coding sequence is TGTGCCAGCAGCTTAGAACGGCAATCGGAGACCCAGTACTTC.

A remark on this clone: Different DNA sequences within this sample yield the same CDR3. J is TRBJ2-7 and V is TRBV6-6; 8 bases fit TRBD2. The V gene end was trimmed by 0 bases and the J gene end by 0 bases; junction bases not matched to a gene: 4. The CDR3 extends over 16 amino acids. CDR1 MNHNY and CDR2 SVGAGI come from the germline V gene (reference sequence). The CDR3 DNA reads TGTGCCAGCAGTTACTCGGGGGGGACTAGCTCCTACGAGCAGTACTTC. It yields the protein CASSYSGGTSSYEQYF.

This clone came up many times. The chain carries TRBV7-8 and TRBJ1-4; D perhaps matches TRBD1 (6 bases). With 5 bases removed from V and 7 bases from J, the gap between germline ends came to 14 bases. The CDR3 covers 14 residues. The germline gives CDR1 SGHVS, CDR2 FQNEAQ. CDR3 amino acids: CASSPNRDTEKLFF. DNA of the CDR3: TGTGCCAGCAGCCCCAACCGGGACACTGAAAAACTGTTTTTT.

In its sample, this clone was seen once. The chain employs TRBV28 and TRBJ1-1, with a weak D call TRBD1 (5 bases). Trimming removed 6 bases at V and 0 bases at J, with 11 bases between. The CDR3 extends over 14 amino acids. Looked up from germline, CDR1 is MDHEN and CDR2 is SYDVKM. The CDR3 reads CASSGQGLNTEAFF. The DNA for the CDR3 is TGTGCCAGCAGCGGGCAGGGTCTGAACACTGAAGCTTTCTTT.

This chain uses TRBV25-1 with TRBJ2-5, with D hard to call. CDR3 size: 13 residues. V was shortened by 4 bases and J by 3 bases, with 9 bases between the two germline ends. CDR1 is MGHDK, CDR2 SYGVNS, per germline. CDR3 in DNA: TGTGCCAGCAGTGCGAGGACCAAAGAGACCCAGTACTTC. Its protein is CASSARTKETQYF.

This chain joins TRBV10-2 and TRBJ2-5, with a tentative D call TRBD2 (5 bases). Germline V lookup: CDR1 WSHSY, CDR2 SAAADI. With 7 bases removed from V and 5 bases from J, the gap between germline ends came to 14 bases. The CDR3 has 13 residues. The CDR3: CASTRGGWETQYF. The CDR3 DNA reads TGCGCCAGCACTAGAGGAGGTTGGGAGACCCAGTACTTC.

CDR3 in amino acids: CASRLLEENTEAFF. In DNA, the CDR3 is TGTGCCAGTCGCTTGCTCGAGGAGAACACTGAAGCTTTCTTT. The chain uses TRBV9 and TRBJ1-1; D remains unclear. Germline CDR1 SGDLS, CDR2 YYNGEE. The V and J ends lost 8 bases and 1 base respectively, with 15 bases between them. The CDR3 has 14 residues.

V is TRBV7-9 and J is TRBJ2-7; a possible D gene is TRBD2 (5 bases). Germline lookup yields CDR1 SEHNR and CDR2 FQNEAQ (reference sequence). V lost 4 bases and J 3 bases, leaving 16 bases between the germline ends. The CDR3 runs to 15 residues. CDR3 DNA: TGTGCCAGCAGCTACGGTGGGAGCGGAGACTACGAGCAGTACTTC. Residues: CASSYGGSGDYEQYF.

The V gene is TRBV6-4, the J gene TRBJ2-1; D not certain. V lost 0 bases and J 0 bases, leaving 9 bases between the germline ends. CDR1 is MRHNA, CDR2 SNTAGT, per germline. The CDR3 has 16 amino acids. The CDR3 loop reads CASSDSLAASYNEQFF. The CDR3 DNA follows: TGTGCCAGCAGTGACTCGTTGGCGGCCTCCTACAATGAGCAGTTCTTC.